This T cell receptor beta chain derives from a study of cytomegalovirus exposure and HLA in healthy donors. Broader study findings: Most TCR sequences were rare, but some public TCRs occurred in many donors. The study recorded 164 TCR beta chains that were cytomegalovirus-associated.

About this clone itself: Antigen unknown.

Trimming removed 5 bases from V and 2 bases from J, with 12 bases in between. This CDR3 comprises 14 residues. CDR1 and CDR2 (germline): MGHDK, SYGVNS. 13 Jbeta primers and 60 Vbeta primers were used for the PCR. Clones were read by immunoSEQ multiplex PCR, and TCRdb kept only the in-frame ones, dropping some. This table holds some 62,000 clones, 87% found once. The donors (healthy individuals) were bone marrow donors. Sequencing was carried out using PBMCs. The chain employs TRBV25-1 and TRBJ1-1; maybe TRBD1 (6 bases). The clonotype originates from a man younger than 35 in good health and CMV-seronegative. The CDR3 sequence: CASSPPTGNTEAFF. The CDR3 DNA sequence: TGTGCCAGCAGTCCGCCGACAGGAAACACTGAAGCTTTCTTT.